The 31 T cell receptor beta chains reported below all come from one sample, sequenced in a study of blood T cell repertoires in COVID-19. The method was immunoSEQ multiplex PCR; TCRdb's version includes in-frame clones alone and lacks a portion of them. This sample has 250,000 or so clones, with nearly 90% found just once. Sequenced: PBMCs or T cells enriched from blood (not recorded which). These receptors were collected from a young man who had recovered from COVID-19.

The rearrangement uses TRBV9 and TRBJ2-3, with D perhaps matching TRBD2 (6 bases). Germline CDR1 SGDLS, CDR2 YYNGEE. Trimming removed 4 bases from V and 2 bases from J, with 17 bases in between. The CDR3 extends over 16 amino acids. The CDR3 region has the DNA TGTGCCAGCAGCCCGGGGACTCCACATCACACAGATACGCAGTATTTT. Translating it yields CASSPGTPHHTDTQYF. The entire variable domain, with the rest obtained from reference TRBV9 and TRBJ2-3, is as follows: DSGVTQTPKHLITATGQRVTLRCSPRSGDLSVYWYQQSLDQGLQFLIQYYNGEERAKGNILERFSAQQFPDLHSELNLSSLELGDSALYFCASSPGTPHHTDTQYFGPGTRLTVL.

The J gene is TRBJ1-5, the V gene TRBV4-1, with 7 bases lining up with TRBD1. CDR1 and CDR2 (germline): MGHRA, YSYEKL. Trimming took 0 bases from V and 7 from J; bases not matched to a gene: 9. The CDR3 spans 16 residues. The CDR3 sequence: CASSQDQGGGEQPQHF. The CDR3 region has the DNA TGCGCCAGCAGCCAAGATCAAGGAGGGGGCGAGCAGCCCCAGCATTTT.

The V and J genes are TRBV28 and TRBJ1-2; D perhaps matches TRBD1 (5 bases). This CDR3 spans 13 amino acids. The V gene's germline CDR1 is MDHEN and CDR2 SYDVKM. V was shortened by 11 bases and J by 4 bases, with 17 bases between the two germline ends. For the CDR3, the DNA is TGTGCCGCTCGGGACTCAACTTCCTATGGCTACACCTTC. The encoded protein is CAARDSTSYGYTF.

The genes are TRBV2 and TRBJ1-2, with D possibly being TRBD1 (5 bases). Germline V gives CDR1 SNHLY, CDR2 FYNNEI. Deletions cut 2 bases from V and 7 bases from J, with 11 bases between. The CDR3 is 13 amino acids. The CDR3 DNA reads TGTGCCAGCAGTGAACCAGCGGGGGGTGGCTACACCTTC. Translated: CASSEPAGGGYTF.

The chain has TRBV6-5 and TRBJ2-5; unclear D gene. Per the germline V gene, CDR1 is MNHEY and CDR2 is SVGAGI. Trimming pared 0 bases from V and 3 bases from J, leaving 14 bases between. The CDR3 spans 16 residues. CDR3 residues: CASSYSTVTPKETQYF. Written as DNA, the CDR3 is TGTGCCAGCAGTTACTCGACCGTGACACCGAAAGAGACCCAGTACTTC.

The rearrangement joins TRBV7-8 to TRBJ2-3; possible D gene TRBD1, 5 bases. The V gene's germline CDR1 is SGHVS and CDR2 FQNEAQ. The length of the CDR3 is 17 residues. The V end lost 1 base, the J end lost 7 bases, and 21 bases lay between the germline ends. CDR3 protein: CASSLGTQVSAQYTQYF. As DNA, the CDR3 is TGTGCCAGCAGCTTAGGGACACAGGTCTCCGCACAATATACGCAGTATTTT.

This chain uses TRBV27 with TRBJ2-1; 8 nucleotides align to TRBD1. The CDR3 runs to 14 residues. Unmatched junction bases numbered 6, after V lost 3 bases and J lost 8 bases. Germline V CDR1 and CDR2: MNHEY, SMNVEV (reference sequence). The CDR3 DNA is TGTGCCAGCAGTTTCCAGGACAGGGCCCATGAGCAGTTCTTC. Translated: CASSFQDRAHEQFF.

V gene TRBV27 combines with J gene TRBJ2-2, with TRBD1 identical over 9 bases. CDR1 is MNHEY and CDR2 is SMNVEV in the germline V gene (reference sequence). The V gene end was trimmed by 5 bases and the J gene end by 4 bases; junction bases not matched to a gene: 8. CDR3 length: 16 amino acids. Here the CDR3 reads CASSPWGQGGTGELFF. The CDR3, as DNA: TGTGCCAGCAGTCCGTGGGGACAGGGCGGCACCGGGGAGCTGTTTTTT.

The chain uses TRBV7-3 and TRBJ2-5; the match to TRBD2 covers 11 bases. Germline V gene lookup returns CDR1 SGHTA and CDR2 FQGTGA. With V trimmed by 1 base and J by 2 bases, 6 bases remained unmatched. This CDR3 has 17 residues. The CDR3 loop reads CASSLKGLAGGQETQYF. Written as DNA, the CDR3 is TGTGCCAGCAGCTTAAAGGGTCTAGCGGGGGGACAAGAGACCCAGTACTTC.

The chain links TRBV12-3 or TRBV12-4 to TRBJ1-5; D is possibly TRBD1 (6 bases). The CDR3 sequence is 13 residues long. The V gene lost 6 bases and the J gene lost 4 bases, with 10 bases spanning the gap. CDR3 DNA: TGTGCCAGCAGGAAGGGGGGGAATCAGCCCCAGCATTTT. Protein sequence: CASRKGGNQPQHF.

V and J are TRBV10-3 and TRBJ2-1, with 9 bases lining up with TRBD2. Germline V CDR1 and CDR2: ENHRY, SYGVKD. The CDR3 is made up of 16 amino acids. The V gene end was trimmed by 10 bases and the J gene end by 5 bases; junction bases not matched to a gene: 15. CDR3 sequence (DNA): TGTGCCACTCGGCAAGTGGCGGGAGGGCCGAACAATGAGCAGTTCTTC. Its translation is CATRQVAGGPNNEQFF.

This chain joins TRBV27 and TRBJ1-6; 7 nucleotides match TRBD1. Germline loops: CDR1 MNHEY, CDR2 SMNVEV (reference sequence). With V trimmed by 5 bases and J by 7 bases, 2 bases remained unmatched. This CDR3 is 13 amino acids long. The CDR3 spells CASSGTENSPLHF. The CDR3 DNA is TGTGCCAGCAGTGGGACAGAAAATTCACCCCTCCACTTT.

The chain is built from TRBV28 and TRBJ2-1; TRBD1 matches 7 bases. CDR1 is MDHEN and CDR2 is SYDVKM in the germline V gene. V trimming: 5 bases; J trimming: 4 bases; junction bases outside the gene matches: 5. The CDR3 contains 14 residues. The CDR3 sequence: CASSRTGQYNEQFF. In DNA form, the CDR3 reads TGTGCCAGCAGTAGAACGGGACAGTACAATGAGCAGTTCTTC.

The chain has TRBV5-6 and TRBJ2-2; TRBD2 matches at 10 bases. With V trimmed by 2 bases and J by 2 bases, 3 bases remained unmatched. The germline CDR1 and CDR2 sequences are SGHDT and YYEEEE. The CDR3 consists of 16 residues. The CDR3 DNA reads as TGTGCCAGCAGCTTCAGGACTAGCGGTAACACCGGGGAGCTGTTTTTT. Protein: CASSFRTSGNTGELFF.

The chain combines TRBV2 with TRBJ2-7; a possible D gene is TRBD2 (5 bases). The CDR3 is made up of 13 amino acids. The germline CDR1 and CDR2 sequences are SNHLY and FYNNEI. Trimming removed 1 base from V and 8 bases from J, with 12 bases in between. CDR3 residues: CASSEGLKRKQYF. CDR3 nucleotides: TGTGCCAGCAGTGAAGGACTGAAGCGGAAGCAGTACTTC. The full variable domain, rest sourced from reference TRBV2 and TRBJ2-7, is EPEVTQTPSHQVTQMGQEVILRCVPISNHLYFYWYRQILGQKVEFLVSFYNNEISEKSEIFDDQFSVERPDGSNFTLKIRSTKLEDSAMYFCASSEGLKRKQYFGPGTRLTVT.

The chain employs TRBV7-2 and TRBJ1-5; 10 bases align to TRBD1. J was trimmed by 6 bases and V by 3 bases; bases with no gene match: 5. CDR1 and CDR2 (germline): SGHTA, FQGNSA. The CDR3 runs to 15 residues. The CDR3 reads CASSFLRTGGQPQHF. Written as DNA, the CDR3 is TGTGCCAGCAGCTTCCTCAGGACAGGGGGTCAGCCCCAGCATTTT.

This chain links TRBV3-1 (or the pseudogene TRBV3-2) with TRBJ2-5; weak D call: TRBD1 (5 bases). The CDR3 totals 14 residues. V was cut by 3 bases and J by 3 bases, with 11 bases left in between. Per the germline V gene, CDR1 is LGHDT and CDR2 is YNNKEL (reference sequence). In DNA form, the CDR3 reads TGTGCCAGCAGCCAGTTGGTAGGGGAAGAGACCCAGTACTTC. Translating gives CASSQLVGEETQYF.

The V call is TRBV3-1 (or the pseudogene TRBV3-2), the J call TRBJ2-1, with D possibly matching TRBD2 (5 bases). Trimming took off 1 base at V and 6 bases at J, with 7 bases between the two ends. The CDR3 contains 13 residues. Germline V lookup: CDR1 LGHDT, CDR2 YNNKEL (reference sequence). The CDR3 region is CASSQGERNEQFF. CDR3 DNA: TGTGCCAGCAGCCAAGGGGAGCGCAATGAGCAGTTCTTC.

Written as DNA, the CDR3 is TGTGCCAGCAGCAACCCCGGGACAGGGAATGGCGGGGAGCTGTTTTTT. Protein: CASSNPGTGNGGELFF. This chain connects TRBV5-4 to TRBJ2-2, with 9 bases that match TRBD1. The junction had 11 bases not matched to a gene; V was cut back by 4 bases and J by 7 bases. Germline loops: CDR1 SGHNT, CDR2 YYREEE (reference sequence). There are 16 residues in the CDR3.

The rearrangement joins TRBV21-1 to TRBJ2-3; TRBD1, the D gene given by the table, was not confirmed from the DNA. TRBV21-1 is noted as a pseudogene. The CDR3 covers 15 residues. The CDR3 sequence: CASSKGRVHTDTQYF. For the CDR3, the DNA is TGTGCCAGCAGCAAAGGCAGGGTACACACAGATACGCAGTATTTT.

A few counts support this clone. The chain joins TRBV11-3 to TRBJ2-2, with TRBD1 matching 7 bases. J gave up 4 bases and V 5 bases, and 10 bases lay outside the gene matches. The CDR3 contains 16 residues. The germline V gene has CDR1 SGHNT and CDR2 YENEEA. This chain's CDR3 is CASSPTGQRATGELFF. The CDR3 nucleotides read TGTGCCAGCAGCCCGACGGGACAGCGAGCCACCGGGGAGCTGTTTTTT.

The rearrangement joins TRBV12-3 or TRBV12-4 to TRBJ2-5; D remains ambiguous. The CDR3 contains 12 residues. V lost 0 bases, J lost 5 bases, and 4 bases lay in between. The CDR3 spells CASSLAQETQYF. The CDR3 DNA sequence: TGTGCCAGCAGTTTAGCGCAGGAGACCCAGTACTTC.

The chain couples TRBV28 to TRBJ2-2; maybe TRBD2 (6 bases). Germline CDR1 MDHEN, CDR2 SYDVKM. Between the trimmed V and J ends, which lost 5 bases and 6 bases, there was a span of 16 bases. The CDR3 has 15 residues. Here the CDR3 reads CASSSPGELPGELFF. The CDR3 DNA sequence: TGTGCCAGCAGTAGCCCGGGGGAGTTGCCCGGGGAGCTGTTTTTT.

The J gene is TRBJ1-2, the V gene TRBV2, with 10 bases that match TRBD1. CDR1 and CDR2 from the germline V gene are SNHLY and FYNNEI. The ends lost 6 bases at V and 4 bases at J; junction bases unmatched: 5. This CDR3 is built from 14 residues. CDR3 in DNA: TGTGCCAGCAGCCGACAGGGGGCCGGCTATGGCTACACCTTC. Translation gives CASSRQGAGYGYTF.

Only a few counts were recorded for this clone. V gene TRBV5-1 combines with J gene TRBJ2-7, with D unclear. The germline gives CDR1 SGHRS, CDR2 YFSETQ. The CDR3 loop spans 15 amino acids. The germline V and J ends were trimmed by 4 bases and 0 bases, with 14 bases remaining between them. The DNA for the CDR3 is TGCGCCAGCAGCCCAAGCGCATGGAGCTCCTACGAGCAGTACTTC. As protein: CASSPSAWSSYEQYF.

The J gene is TRBJ2-2, the V gene TRBV10-3, with D possibly matching TRBD2 (5 bases). Germline CDR1 ENHRY, CDR2 SYGVKD. The CDR3 totals 15 residues. The germline V and J ends were trimmed by 0 bases and 3 bases, with 8 bases remaining between them. CDR3 DNA: TGTGCCATCAGTGAGTCGAGGGCGGACACCGGGGAGCTGTTTTTT. Protein product: CAISESRADTGELFF.

V usage is TRBV28 and J usage is TRBJ2-1; 8 bases are a match to TRBD1. This CDR3 has 13 residues. Germline CDR1 and CDR2: MDHEN and SYDVKM. V lost 5 bases and J lost 8; bases outside the gene matches: 5. CDR3 sequence reads: CASSGQGGYEQFF. CDR3 bases: TGTGCCAGCAGTGGACAGGGTGGGTATGAGCAGTTCTTC.

The J gene is TRBJ2-2, the V gene TRBV6-4; unclear D gene. The CDR3 totals 13 residues. Deletions cut 4 bases from V and 3 bases from J, with 6 bases between. Germline CDR1 is MRHNA and CDR2 is SNTAGT. In DNA, the CDR3 is TGTGCCAGCAGTGCCCAATACACCGGGGAGCTGTTTTTT. Translating it yields CASSAQYTGELFF.

Points on this clone: One end of the junction does not line up with germline, which may come from a read error. The rearrangement links TRBV3-1 (or the pseudogene TRBV3-2) to TRBJ2-7; D is unresolved. There are 14 residues in the CDR3. Germline assignment: CDR1 LGHDT and CDR2 YNNKEL (reference sequence). In DNA, the CDR3 is TGTGCCAGCAGTCAAGGGTCACAGTCCTACGAGCAGTACTTC. Encoded protein: CASSQGSQSYEQYF.

This rearrangement joins TRBV27 to TRBJ2-3; no clear D gene. V lost 6 bases to trimming and J lost 2 bases, with 12 bases between them. The CDR3 has 14 residues. CDR1 is MNHEY and CDR2 is SMNVEV in the germline V gene (reference sequence). In nucleotides, the CDR3 is TGTGCCAGCAGCTCAAACAGTTACACAGATACGCAGTATTTT. Translation gives CASSSNSYTDTQYF.

This rearrangement joins TRBV4-2 to TRBJ1-4, with a weak D call TRBD1 (6 bases). Trimming left V 6 bases short and J 7 bases short, with 18 bases between. This CDR3 spans 15 amino acids. CDR1 and CDR2 from the germline V gene are LGHNA and YNFKEQ. CDR3 region: CASSKIGGGFEKLFF. CDR3 in DNA: TGTGCCAGCAGTAAGATAGGGGGGGGTTTTGAAAAACTGTTTTTT.